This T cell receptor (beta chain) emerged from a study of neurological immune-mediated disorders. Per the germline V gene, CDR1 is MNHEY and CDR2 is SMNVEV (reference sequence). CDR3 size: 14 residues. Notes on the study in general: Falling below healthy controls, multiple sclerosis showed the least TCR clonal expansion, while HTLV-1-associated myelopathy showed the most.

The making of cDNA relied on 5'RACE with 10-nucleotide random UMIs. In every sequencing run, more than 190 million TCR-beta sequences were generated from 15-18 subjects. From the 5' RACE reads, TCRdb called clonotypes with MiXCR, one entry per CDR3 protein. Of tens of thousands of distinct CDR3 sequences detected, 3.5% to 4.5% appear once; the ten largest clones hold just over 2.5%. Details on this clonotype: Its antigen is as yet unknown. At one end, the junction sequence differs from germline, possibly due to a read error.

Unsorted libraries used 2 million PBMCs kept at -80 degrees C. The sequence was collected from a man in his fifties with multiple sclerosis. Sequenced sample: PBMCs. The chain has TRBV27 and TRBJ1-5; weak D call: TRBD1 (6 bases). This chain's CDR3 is CASSSRGKPQPQNF. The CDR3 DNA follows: TGTGCCAGCAGTTCCAGGGGAAAACCTCAGCCCCAGAATTTT.